One sample yielded the 5 T cell receptor beta chains listed below, sequenced in a study of T cell responses to AZD1222 COVID-19 vaccine. Profiled with immunoSEQ multiplex PCR; TCRdb holds only in-frame clones, not every one. The sample shows about 120,000 clones, roughly nine tenths of them seen only once. This specimen consisted of peripheral blood, obtained 28 days after the second AZD1222 dose. Receptor source: an adult who received the AZD1222 COVID-19 vaccine.

This sequence joins TRBV7-9 and TRBJ1-1, with D perhaps TRBD1 (6 bases). With 3 bases removed from V and 1 base from J, the gap between germline ends came to 12 bases. CDR1 is SEHNR and CDR2 is FQNEAQ in the germline V gene (reference sequence). This CDR3 region has 15 residues. The CDR3 sequence is CASSLETGRNTEAFF. In DNA, the CDR3 is TGTGCCAGCAGCTTGGAGACAGGAAGGAACACTGAAGCTTTCTTT.

The genes are TRBV6-6 and TRBJ2-3, with 7 bases fitting TRBD1. The CDR3 is made up of 16 amino acids. After removal of 2 bases from V and 0 bases from J, the junction contained 5 bases not matched to a gene. Germline V gene sequence: CDR1 MNHNY, CDR2 SVGAGI (reference sequence). The CDR3: CASSYPTGSSTDTQYF. The CDR3 region has the DNA TGTGCCAGCAGTTACCCGACAGGGTCTAGCACAGATACGCAGTATTTT.

The chain joins TRBV24-1 to TRBJ2-2; 9 bases are shared with TRBD2. V gave up 3 bases and J gave up 7 bases; unmatched junction bases: 14. This CDR3 contains 18 residues. From germline, CDR1 is KGHDR and CDR2 SFDVKD. This CDR3 reads CATSDPRRGGGAGGELFF. CDR3 DNA sequence: TGTGCCACCAGTGATCCCCGAAGAGGCGGGGGGGCTGGCGGGGAGCTGTTTTTT.

The sample holds one count of this clone. The chain has TRBV7-9 and TRBJ1-5, with a possible D match to TRBD1 (5 bases). V was shortened by 3 bases and J by 4 bases, with 10 bases between the two germline ends. In germline, CDR1 is SEHNR, CDR2 FQNEAQ (reference sequence). The CDR3 length is 14 residues. CDR3 sequence: CASSFDSINQPQHF. CDR3 sequence (DNA): TGTGCCAGCAGCTTCGACAGCATTAATCAGCCCCAGCATTTT.

The chain combines TRBV11-3 with TRBJ2-3; 7 bases are a match to TRBD2. The CDR3 is 14 residues long. With V trimmed by 5 bases and J by 4 bases, 6 bases remained unmatched. The V gene's germline CDR1 is SGHNT and CDR2 YENEEA. CDR3: CASSGPGGSDTQYF. The CDR3 DNA reads as TGTGCCAGCAGCGGGCCGGGGGGTTCAGATACGCAGTATTTT. The complete variable domain, with remaining parts taken from reference TRBV11-3 and TRBJ2-3, reads EAGVVQSPRYKIIEKKQPVAFWCNPISGHNTLYWYLQNLGQGPELLIRYENEEAVDDSQLPKDRFSAERLKGVDSTLKIQPAELGDSAVYLCASSGPGGSDTQYFGPGTRLTVL.